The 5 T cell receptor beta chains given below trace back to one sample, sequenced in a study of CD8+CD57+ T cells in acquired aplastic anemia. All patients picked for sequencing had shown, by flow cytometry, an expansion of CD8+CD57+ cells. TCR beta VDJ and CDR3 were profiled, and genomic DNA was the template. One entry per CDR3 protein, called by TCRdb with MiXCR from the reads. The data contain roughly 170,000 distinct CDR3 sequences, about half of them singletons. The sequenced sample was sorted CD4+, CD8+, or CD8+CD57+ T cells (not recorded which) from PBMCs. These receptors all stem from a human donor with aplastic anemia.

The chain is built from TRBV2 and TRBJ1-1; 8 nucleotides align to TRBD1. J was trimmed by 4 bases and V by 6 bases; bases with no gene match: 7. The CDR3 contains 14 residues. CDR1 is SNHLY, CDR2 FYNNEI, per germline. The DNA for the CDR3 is TGTGCCAGCAGGCGGGGGCAGGGGGCCACTGAAGCTTTCTTT. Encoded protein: CASRRGQGATEAFF.

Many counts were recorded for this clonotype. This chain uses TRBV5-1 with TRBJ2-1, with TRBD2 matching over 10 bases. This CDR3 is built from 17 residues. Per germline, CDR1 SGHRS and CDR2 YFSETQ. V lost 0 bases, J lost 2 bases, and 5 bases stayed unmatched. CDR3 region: CASSLALAGETYNEQFF. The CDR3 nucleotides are TGCGCCAGCAGCTTGGCCCTAGCGGGGGAAACCTACAATGAGCAGTTCTTC.

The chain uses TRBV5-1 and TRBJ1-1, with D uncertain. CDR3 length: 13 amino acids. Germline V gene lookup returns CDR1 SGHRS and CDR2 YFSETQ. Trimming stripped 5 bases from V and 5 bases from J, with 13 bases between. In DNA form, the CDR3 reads TGCGCCAGCAGTCCCACAGCCAGGACTGAAGCTTTCTTT. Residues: CASSPTARTEAFF. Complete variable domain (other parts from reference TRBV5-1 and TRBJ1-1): KAGVTQTPRYLIKTRGQQVTLSCSPISGHRSVSWYQQTPGQGLQFLFEYFSETQRNKGNFPGRFSGRQFSNSRSEMNVSTLELGDSALYLCASSPTARTEAFFGQGTRLTVV.

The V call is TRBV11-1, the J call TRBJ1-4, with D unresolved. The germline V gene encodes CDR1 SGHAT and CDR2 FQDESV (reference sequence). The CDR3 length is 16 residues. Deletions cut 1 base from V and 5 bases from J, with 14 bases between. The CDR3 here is CASSLGVAVGNEKLFF. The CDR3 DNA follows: TGTGCCAGCAGCTTAGGAGTTGCGGTGGGGAATGAAAAACTGTTTTTT.

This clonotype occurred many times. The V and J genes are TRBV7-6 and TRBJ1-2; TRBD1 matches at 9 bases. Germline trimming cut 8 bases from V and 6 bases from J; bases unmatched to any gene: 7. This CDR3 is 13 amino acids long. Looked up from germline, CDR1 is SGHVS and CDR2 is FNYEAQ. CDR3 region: CASAATGGHGYTF. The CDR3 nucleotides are TGTGCCAGCGCCGCAACAGGGGGCCATGGCTACACCTTC.